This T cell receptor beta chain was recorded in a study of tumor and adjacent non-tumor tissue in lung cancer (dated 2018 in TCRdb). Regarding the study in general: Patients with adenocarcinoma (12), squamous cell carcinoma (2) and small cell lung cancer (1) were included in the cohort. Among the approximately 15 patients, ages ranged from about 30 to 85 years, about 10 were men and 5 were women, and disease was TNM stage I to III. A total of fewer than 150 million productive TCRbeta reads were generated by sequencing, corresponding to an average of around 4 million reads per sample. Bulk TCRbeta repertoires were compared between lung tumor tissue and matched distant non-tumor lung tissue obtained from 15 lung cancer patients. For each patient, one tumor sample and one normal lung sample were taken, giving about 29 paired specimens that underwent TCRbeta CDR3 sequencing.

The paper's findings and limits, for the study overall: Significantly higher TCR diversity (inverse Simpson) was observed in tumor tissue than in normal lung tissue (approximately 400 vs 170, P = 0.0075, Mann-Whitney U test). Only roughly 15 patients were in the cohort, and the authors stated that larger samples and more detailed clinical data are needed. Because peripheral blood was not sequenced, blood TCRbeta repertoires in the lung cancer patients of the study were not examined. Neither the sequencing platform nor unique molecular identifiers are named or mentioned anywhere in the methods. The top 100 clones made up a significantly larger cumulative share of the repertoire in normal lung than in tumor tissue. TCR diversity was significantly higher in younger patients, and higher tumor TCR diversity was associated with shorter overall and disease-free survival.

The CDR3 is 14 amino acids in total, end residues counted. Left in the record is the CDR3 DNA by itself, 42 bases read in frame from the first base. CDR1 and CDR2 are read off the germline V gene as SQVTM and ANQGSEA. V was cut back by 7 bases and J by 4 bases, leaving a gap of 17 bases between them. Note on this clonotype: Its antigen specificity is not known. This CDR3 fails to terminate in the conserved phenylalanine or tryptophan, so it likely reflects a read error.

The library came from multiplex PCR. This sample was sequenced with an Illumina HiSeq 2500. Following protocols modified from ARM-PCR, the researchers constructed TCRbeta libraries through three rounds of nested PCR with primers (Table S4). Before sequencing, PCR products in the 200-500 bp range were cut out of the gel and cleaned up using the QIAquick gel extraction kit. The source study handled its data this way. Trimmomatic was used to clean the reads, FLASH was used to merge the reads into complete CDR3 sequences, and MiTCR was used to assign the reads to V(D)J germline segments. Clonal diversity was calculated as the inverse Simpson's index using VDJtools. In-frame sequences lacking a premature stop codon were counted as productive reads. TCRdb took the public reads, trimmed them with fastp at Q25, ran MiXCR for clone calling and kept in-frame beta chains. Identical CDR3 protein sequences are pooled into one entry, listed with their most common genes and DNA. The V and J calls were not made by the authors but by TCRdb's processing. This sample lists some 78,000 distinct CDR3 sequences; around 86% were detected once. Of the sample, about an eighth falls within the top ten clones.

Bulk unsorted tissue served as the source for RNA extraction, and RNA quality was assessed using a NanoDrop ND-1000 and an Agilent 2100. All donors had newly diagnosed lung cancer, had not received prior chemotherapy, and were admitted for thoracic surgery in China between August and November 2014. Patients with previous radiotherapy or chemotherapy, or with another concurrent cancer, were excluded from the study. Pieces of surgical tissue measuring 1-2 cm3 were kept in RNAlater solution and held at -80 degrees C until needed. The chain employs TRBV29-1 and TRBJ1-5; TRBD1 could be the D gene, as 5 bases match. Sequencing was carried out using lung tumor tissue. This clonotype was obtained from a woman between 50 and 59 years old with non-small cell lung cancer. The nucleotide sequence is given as TGCAGCGGTGGAGGGACGGGGCAAAATCAGCCCCAGCATATT. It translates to CSGGGTGQNQPQHI.